The 29 T cell receptor beta chains presented below share a single source sample, sequenced in a study of T cell responses to AZD1222 COVID-19 vaccine. Assay: immunoSEQ multiplex PCR; the TCRdb copy retains only in-frame clones and omits some. The sample includes about 120,000 clones, 92% of them seen just once. This material consisted of peripheral blood, taken on day 0 of AZD1222 vaccination. The receptors were gathered from an adult in good health.

V gene TRBV14 combines with J gene TRBJ2-7, with D perhaps TRBD1 (5 bases). Trimming removed 1 base from V and 8 bases from J, with 12 bases in between. CDR1 is SGHDN and CDR2 is FVKESK in the germline V gene. This CDR3 is 13 amino acids long. CDR3 in DNA: TGTGCCAGCAGCCAAGCGACAGTAGTGAAGCAGTACTTC. Translation gives CASSQATVVKQYF.

The rearrangement uses TRBV28 and TRBJ1-6; 10 positions match TRBD1. With 3 bases clipped from V and 10 bases from J, the junction kept 3 bases outside the gene matches. The CDR3 is 14 amino acids. The germline CDR1 and CDR2 sequences are MDHEN and SYDVKM. The CDR3 DNA is TGTGCCAGCAGTTTTGCGGACAGGGGGTCACCCCTCCACTTT. Amino acids: CASSFADRGSPLHF.

The rearrangement joins TRBV7-9 to TRBJ2-5, with TRBD1 as a possible D gene (6 bases). Germline CDR1 is SEHNR and CDR2 is FQNEAQ (reference sequence). There are 14 residues in the CDR3. Trimming removed 1 base from V and 3 bases from J, with 9 bases in between. The CDR3 DNA sequence: TGTGCCAGCAGCTTAGGGACAGAAAAAGAGACCCAGTACTTC. Its translation is CASSLGTEKETQYF. Based on the CDR3 plus reference TRBV7-9 and TRBJ2-5, the full variable domain is DTGVSQNPRHKITKRGQNVTFRCDPISEHNRLYWYRQTLGQGPEFLTYFQNEAQLEKSRLLSDRFSAERPKGSFSTLEIQRTEQGDSAMYLCASSLGTEKETQYFGPGTRLLVL.

The rearrangement links TRBV6-2 or TRBV6-3 to TRBJ1-4; 9 positions match TRBD1. This CDR3 has 16 amino acids. Per the germline V gene, CDR1 is MNHEY and CDR2 is SVGEGT. The junction had 11 bases not matched to a gene; V was cut back by 6 bases and J by 6 bases. CDR3 sequence reads: CASSDTKQGADEKLFF. CDR3 nucleotides: TGTGCCAGCAGCGACACTAAACAGGGGGCAGATGAAAAACTGTTTTTT.

The chain couples TRBV10-1 to TRBJ1-2; D remains ambiguous. Trimming removed 6 bases at V and 6 bases at J, with 23 bases between. Per germline, CDR1 WNHNN and CDR2 SYGVQD (reference sequence). The CDR3 has 16 residues. The CDR3 bases are TGCGCCAGCAGATGGGCCAGCTTTCCACGGATAGATGGCTACACCTTC. Amino acids: CASRWASFPRIDGYTF.

The CDR3 here is CASSPDRAYGYTF. The DNA for the CDR3 is TGTGCCAGCAGCCCAGACAGGGCGTATGGCTACACCTTC. The rearrangement joins TRBV28 to TRBJ1-2; TRBD1 aligns across 7 bases. CDR3 size: 13 residues. V trimming: 6 bases; J trimming: 5 bases; junction bases outside the gene matches: 6. Germline-derived CDR1 and CDR2 are MDHEN and SYDVKM.

The chain employs TRBV29-1 and TRBJ1-5; D uncertain. Germline assignment: CDR1 SQVTM and CDR2 ANQGSEA. The V gene lost 5 bases and the J gene lost 4 bases, with 12 bases spanning the gap. This CDR3 comprises 13 residues. The CDR3 region has the DNA TGCAGCGTTAAAAGGCCATTTAATCAGCCCCAGCATTTT. Its protein is CSVKRPFNQPQHF.

This clone was seen just once. This chain joins TRBV27 and TRBJ1-1, with D tentatively TRBD1 (6 bases). The CDR3 extends over 13 amino acids. From germline, CDR1 is MNHEY and CDR2 SMNVEV (reference sequence). The V end was cut by 9 bases, the J end by 5 bases, with 16 bases between. CDR3: CASLQGGGTEAFF. The CDR3, as DNA: TGTGCCAGTCTACAGGGTGGGGGGACTGAAGCTTTCTTT.

The V call is TRBV5-8, the J call TRBJ2-1; 10 bases map to TRBD2. The V segment lost 7 bases and the J segment 6 bases; nucleotides outside the gene matches: 16. The CDR3 length is 17 residues. CDR1 is SGHTS, CDR2 YDEGEE, per germline. The DNA of the CDR3 is TGTGCCAGCCATTGGCTAGCGGGGGCCGGGGTTGGCAATGAGCAGTTCTTC. Protein sequence: CASHWLAGAGVGNEQFF.

The chain links TRBV10-3 to TRBJ1-1, with a possible D match to TRBD1 (5 bases). The V gene's germline CDR1 is ENHRY and CDR2 SYGVKD. Deletions cut 2 bases from V and 1 base from J, with 11 bases between. This CDR3 region has 15 residues. This chain's CDR3 is CAISEQGRANTEAFF. The CDR3 DNA is TGTGCCATCAGTGAGCAGGGAAGGGCGAACACTGAAGCTTTCTTT.

This chain joins TRBV7-6 and TRBJ2-5; no definite D call. From germline, CDR1 is SGHVS and CDR2 FNYEAQ. The CDR3 extends over 11 amino acids. V was shortened by 5 bases and J by 7 bases, with 8 bases between the two germline ends. The CDR3 here is CASSPDVTQYF. The CDR3 DNA follows: TGTGCCAGCAGCCCTGACGTGACCCAGTACTTC.

The chain carries TRBV12-5 and TRBJ1-2; maybe TRBD1 (6 bases). V lost 1 base and J lost 7, with 19 bases in between. Germline lookup yields CDR1 LGHNT and CDR2 FRNRAP. The CDR3 runs to 16 residues. CDR3 loop: CASGLAPRQVLGGYTF. As DNA, the CDR3 is TGTGCTAGTGGTTTGGCACCCAGACAGGTCCTGGGTGGCTACACCTTC.

This clone was seen only once. The chain joins TRBV30 to TRBJ2-7; D gene unclear. The V end was cut by 4 bases, the J end by 1 base, with 11 bases between. This CDR3 spans 13 amino acids. In germline, CDR1 is GTSNPN, CDR2 SVGIG (reference sequence). This CDR3 reads CAWITDGSYEQYF. The CDR3 nucleotides are TGTGCCTGGATAACGGACGGATCCTACGAGCAGTACTTC. The full variable domain, with the rest looked up from reference TRBV30 and TRBJ2-7, is SQTIHQWPATLVQPVGSPLSLECTVEGTSNPNLYWYRQAAGRGLQLLFYSVGIGQISSEVPQNLSASRPQDRQFILSSKKLLLSDSGFYLCAWITDGSYEQYFGPGTRLTVT.

The genes are TRBV7-9 and TRBJ2-7; TRBD2 agrees at 9 bases. The CDR3 contains 15 residues. V shed 5 bases, J shed 0 bases, and the junction held 5 bases outside the gene matches. Germline V gene sequence: CDR1 SEHNR, CDR2 FQNEAQ (reference sequence). The CDR3 loop is CASSQTSGSSYEQYF. For the CDR3, the DNA is TGTGCCAGCAGCCAGACTAGCGGCAGCTCCTACGAGCAGTACTTC.

The rearrangement uses TRBV2 and TRBJ2-7; D is unclear. CDR3 size: 15 residues. V was cut by 8 bases and J by 7 bases, with 24 bases left in between. CDR1 is SNHLY and CDR2 is FYNNEI in the germline V gene. The CDR3 DNA sequence: TGTGCCAGCTCCGTTACCCCTGTGACGGGTGATGAGCAGTACTTC. Translation: CASSVTPVTGDEQYF. Drawing the rest from reference TRBV2 and TRBJ2-7, the complete variable domain is EPEVTQTPSHQVTQMGQEVILRCVPISNHLYFYWYRQILGQKVEFLVSFYNNEISEKSEIFDDQFSVERPDGSNFTLKIRSTKLEDSAMYFCASSVTPVTGDEQYFGPGTRLTVT.

The chain links TRBV4-1 to TRBJ2-3; the match to TRBD1 covers 11 bases. The CDR3 is 17 amino acids. The V and J ends lost 1 base and 4 bases, in that order; junction bases with no gene match: 7. Per germline, CDR1 MGHRA and CDR2 YSYEKL. The CDR3 sequence is CASSQGWGQGEADTQYF. CDR3 coding DNA: TGCGCCAGCAGCCAAGGTTGGGGACAGGGGGAAGCAGATACGCAGTATTTT.

The rearrangement links TRBV5-1 to TRBJ2-7, with TRBD1 as a possible D gene (6 bases). The germline V gene encodes CDR1 SGHRS and CDR2 YFSETQ. The CDR3 sequence is 15 residues long. V shed 4 bases and J shed 5 bases, with 19 bases lying between them. CDR3 sequence (DNA): TGCGCCAGCAGCCTCGAACAGGGCTCTTGGGACGAGCAGTACTTC. Protein: CASSLEQGSWDEQYF.

V gene TRBV27 combines with J gene TRBJ2-7; TRBD1 aligns across 7 bases. V lost 4 bases, J lost 2 bases, and 8 bases stayed unmatched. The CDR3 contains 15 residues. Germline V gene data show CDR1 as MNHEY and CDR2 as SMNVEV (reference sequence). DNA of the CDR3: TGTGCCAGCAGTTCCACGGGACAGAATACCTACGAGCAGTACTTC. Its protein is CASSSTGQNTYEQYF.

This clone was counted only a few times. The chain is built from TRBV15 and TRBJ2-2, with D unresolved. The ends were cut back, 0 bases at V and 4 bases at J, with 9 bases in the middle. Germline CDR1 LNHNV, CDR2 YYDKDF (reference sequence). CDR3 length: 15 residues. CDR3 in amino acids: CATSRDPKFTGELFF. CDR3 nucleotide sequence: TGTGCCACCAGCAGAGATCCGAAGTTCACCGGGGAGCTGTTTTTT.

The chain is built from TRBV9 and TRBJ2-7, with D hard to call. The CDR3 length is 11 residues. In germline, CDR1 is SGDLS, CDR2 YYNGEE. V dropped 3 bases and J dropped 2 bases, with 3 bases sitting between them. The CDR3 is CASSAPYEQYF. CDR3 DNA: TGTGCCAGCAGCGCCCCCTACGAGCAGTACTTC.

The V gene is TRBV7-2, the J gene TRBJ2-2; 12 positions match TRBD2. Unmatched junction bases numbered 3, after V lost 1 base and J lost 6 bases. The germline V gene has CDR1 SGHTA and CDR2 FQGNSA. The CDR3 extends over 16 amino acids. In nucleotides, the CDR3 is TGTGCCAGCAGCTTAGGTCTAGCGGGAGGGCCCGGGGAGCTGTTTTTT. Translating it yields CASSLGLAGGPGELFF.

The rearrangement uses TRBV4-3 and TRBJ1-2; D unresolved. The V gene lost 0 bases and the J gene lost 7 bases, with 18 bases spanning the gap. Germline V gives CDR1 LGHNA, CDR2 YSLEER. The CDR3 length is 16 residues. CDR3 DNA: TGCGCCAGCAGCCAAGATCGTAACCGGGGAGGCATTGGCTACACCTTC. This encodes CASSQDRNRGGIGYTF.

V is TRBV2 and J is TRBJ1-4; D remains unclear. The V gene's germline CDR1 is SNHLY and CDR2 FYNNEI. The CDR3 has 12 residues. The ends were cut back, 6 bases at V and 4 bases at J, with 6 bases in the middle. The CDR3 region has the DNA TGTGCCAGCAGATTATATAATGAAAAACTGTTTTTT. Protein product: CASRLYNEKLFF. Using reference TRBV2 and TRBJ1-4 for the parts outside the CDR3, the full variable domain is EPEVTQTPSHQVTQMGQEVILRCVPISNHLYFYWYRQILGQKVEFLVSFYNNEISEKSEIFDDQFSVERPDGSNFTLKIRSTKLEDSAMYFCASRLYNEKLFFGSGTQLSVL.

The chain joins TRBV28 to TRBJ2-1; tentative D call: TRBD2 (6 bases). CDR1 and CDR2 (germline): MDHEN, SYDVKM. This CDR3 region has 15 residues. V was shortened by 2 bases and J by 7 bases, with 15 bases between the two germline ends. CDR3 bases: TGTGCCAGCAGTTTACGACTAGTTTATGTGAATGAGCAGTTCTTC. Its translation: CASSLRLVYVNEQFF.

In its sample, this clone was seen once. The CDR3 reads CASSQDTYFYEQYF. Written as DNA, the CDR3 is TGCGCCAGCAGCCAAGATACTTACTTCTACGAGCAGTACTTC. The chain is built from TRBV4-3 and TRBJ2-7; D remains unclear. The germline CDR1 and CDR2 sequences are LGHNA and YSLEER. The length of the CDR3 is 14 residues. V lost 0 bases and J lost 3, with 9 bases in between.

A single count supports this clone. This chain connects TRBV5-4 to TRBJ2-3; D gene uncertain. CDR1 is SGHNT, CDR2 YYREEE, per germline (reference sequence). This CDR3 has 14 residues. Between the trimmed V and J ends, which lost 0 bases and 0 bases, there was a span of 5 bases. The CDR3 bases are TGTGCCAGCAGCTTGGTAATTAGCACAGATACGCAGTATTTT. Protein product: CASSLVISTDTQYF.

This chain uses TRBV3-1 (or the pseudogene TRBV3-2) with TRBJ2-2, with D tentatively TRBD1 (5 bases). The CDR3 length is 18 residues. The germline CDR1 and CDR2 sequences are LGHDT and YNNKEL (reference sequence). The V end was cut by 5 bases, the J end by 0 bases, with 19 bases between. The chain's CDR3 is CASSWGYGQTANTGELFF. The CDR3 coding sequence is TGTGCCAGCAGCTGGGGATACGGACAAACCGCGAACACCGGGGAGCTGTTTTTT.

The chain employs TRBV7-9 and TRBJ1-3; a possible D gene is TRBD1 (6 bases). Trimming left V 1 base short and J 2 bases short, with 12 bases between. The germline gives CDR1 SEHNR, CDR2 FQNEAQ (reference sequence). CDR3 length equals 16 residues. In nucleotides, the CDR3 is TGTGCCAGCAGCTTAGGCCGACAGGAAACTGGAAACACCATATATTTT. Protein product: CASSLGRQETGNTIYF.

The chain employs TRBV7-2 and TRBJ2-7, with TRBD2 as a possible D gene (6 bases). CDR1 and CDR2 (germline): SGHTA, FQGNSA. Trimming removed 5 bases at V and 0 bases at J, with 14 bases between. The CDR3 is 15 residues long. CDR3 amino acids: CASSPGLAFSYEQYF. In DNA form, the CDR3 reads TGTGCCAGCAGCCCCGGGCTAGCGTTCTCCTACGAGCAGTACTTC.